This is a list of T cell receptor beta chains from one sample in a study of T-cell reconstitution after alpha-beta-depleted transplantation in children. TCRdb analysed the PCR reads with MiXCR anew, one entry per CDR3 protein. This sample yields about 500,000 distinct CDR3 sequences, of which about 33% are seen a single time; around 2.4% belongs to the top ten. Sequencing was performed on PBMCs from the stem cell graft donor, taken from the stem cell graft. These receptor sequences come from a human donor who donated a stem cell graft to a child with aplastic anemia. CDR3s leave out the opening cysteine and the closing phenylalanine or tryptophan.

CDR3,length,V
ASSSGSSYEQY,11,TRBV7-3
ASSTTPGDRKYGYT,14,TRBV9
ATSEWDMNTGELF,13,TRBV24-1
ASSPWVEFTSLH,12,TRBV7-8
ASSYLVPGVEQF,12,TRBV6-2/TRBV6-3
ASSRKGRGYGYT,12,TRBV6-1
ASSGQLYQPQH,11,TRBV12-3/TRBV12-4
ASSLASLDNEQF,12,TRBV12-3/TRBV12-4
ASHGGGTTNTGELF,14,TRBV4-1
ASSVSGAIQETQY,13,TRBV9
ASSFQGIGTEAF,12,TRBV6-2/TRBV6-3
AFDRGPYEQY,10,TRBV30
ASSLGLDLYNEQF,13,TRBV27
ASTRGYSTEQY,11,TRBV28
ASIESGNTIY,10,TRBV6-6
ASSYAGRGGKNIQY,14,TRBV6-2/TRBV6-3
ASSSSAASGGTDTQY,15,TRBV7-2
SVHKTGNTEAF,11,TRBV29-1
ASSYDRGEEQF,11,TRBV7-2
ASSISAAGSYEQY,13,TRBV19
ASSLDGWAETQY,12,TRBV7-8
ASSFAGTGISGANVLT,16,TRBV3-1
ATSNPGNGNTIY,12,TRBV15
ASSLRDSAF,9,TRBV28
ATSRERWTVHNYGYT,15,TRBV15
ASSVKTDPVVYGYT,14,TRBV9
ASSSGTGLGGYT,12,TRBV7-3
ASSPPRGQDTEAF,13,TRBV7-9
ASSHGTLLY,9,TRBV6-2/TRBV6-3
ASSIGSGDRGPEAF,14,TRBV19
SVESGRALTDTQY,13,TRBV29-1
ASSLDSNSNQPQH,13,TRBV27